This entry lists 3 T cell receptor beta chains sequenced from one sample in a study of blood T cell repertoires in COVID-19 (dated by TCRdb to 2018 to 2021). Receptors were amplified or captured by the immunoSEQ multiplex PCR assay. The source is immuneACCESS, and TCRdb retained only in-frame sequences with V and J called. Part of the clones is not carried over; for the studies checked, unresolved V genes explain less than half of this, and the remainder is unexplained. The sample table contains 180,000 or so clones; only one count was recorded for 65% to 85% of them. The ten largest clones add up to over 10% of the sample. Sequencing input: PBMCs or T cells enriched from blood (not recorded which). These receptors all come from a woman in her sixties or seventies who had recovered from COVID-19.

The chain recombines TRBV6-5 with TRBJ1-6; 7 bases align to TRBD1. CDR3 length: 13 residues. V shed 9 bases, J shed 7 bases, and the junction held 6 bases outside the gene matches. Germline V gene lookup returns CDR1 MNHEY and CDR2 SVGAGI. CDR3 in amino acids: CASRGTDNSPLHF. The CDR3 DNA follows: TGTGCCAGTAGGGGGACAGACAATTCACCCCTCCACTTT.

The gene calls are TRBV7-6 and TRBJ1-2, with D unresolved. This CDR3 spans 14 amino acids. CDR1 is SGHVS and CDR2 is FNYEAQ in the germline V gene. The V gene lost 1 base and the J gene lost 4 bases, with 10 bases spanning the gap. CDR3 coding DNA: TGTGCCAGCAGCTTAGGTTGGGGAGCCTATGGCTACACCTTC. The encoded protein is CASSLGWGAYGYTF.

The chain recombines TRBV2 with TRBJ2-7, with TRBD1 matching over 7 bases. This CDR3 region has 12 residues. CDR1 is SNHLY and CDR2 is FYNNEI in the germline V gene. Trimming at V came to 10 bases and at J to 3 bases, leaving 6 bases not matched to a gene. In DNA form, the CDR3 reads TGTGCCACCGGGACAGAACTCTACGAGCAGTACTTC. It yields the protein CATGTELYEQYF.